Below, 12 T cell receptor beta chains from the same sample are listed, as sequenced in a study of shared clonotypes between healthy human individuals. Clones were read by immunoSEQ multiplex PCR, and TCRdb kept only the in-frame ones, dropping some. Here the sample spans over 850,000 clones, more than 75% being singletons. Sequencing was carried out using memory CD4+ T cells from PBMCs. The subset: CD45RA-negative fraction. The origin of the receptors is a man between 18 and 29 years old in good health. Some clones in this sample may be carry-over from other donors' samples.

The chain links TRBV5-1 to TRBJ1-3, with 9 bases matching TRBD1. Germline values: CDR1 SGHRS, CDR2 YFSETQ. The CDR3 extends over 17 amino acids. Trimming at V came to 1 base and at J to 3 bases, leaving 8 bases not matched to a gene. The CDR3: CASSLTPPGQGGNTIYF. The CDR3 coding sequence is TGCGCCAGCAGCTTGACTCCTCCGGGACAGGGTGGAAACACCATATATTTT.

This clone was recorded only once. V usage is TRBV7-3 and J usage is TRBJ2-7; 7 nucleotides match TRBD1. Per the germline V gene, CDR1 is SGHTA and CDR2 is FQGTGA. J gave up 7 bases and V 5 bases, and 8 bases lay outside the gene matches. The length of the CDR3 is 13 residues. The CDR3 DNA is TGTGCCAGCAGCCCCAGGGGGTCTCAAGAGCAGTACTTC. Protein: CASSPRGSQEQYF.

The chain's CDR3 is CASSRNRDSYEQYF. The DNA for the CDR3 is TGCGCCAGCAGCCGAAACAGGGACTCCTACGAGCAGTACTTC. The V and J genes are TRBV5-1 and TRBJ2-7, with D perhaps TRBD1 (6 bases). Germline V gene sequence: CDR1 SGHRS, CDR2 YFSETQ. This CDR3 spans 14 amino acids. Trimming left V 4 bases short and J 0 bases short, with 11 bases between.

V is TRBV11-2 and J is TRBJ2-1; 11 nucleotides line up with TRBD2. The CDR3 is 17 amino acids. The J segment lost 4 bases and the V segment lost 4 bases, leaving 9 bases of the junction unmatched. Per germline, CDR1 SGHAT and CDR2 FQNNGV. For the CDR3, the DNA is TGTGCCAGCAGCTCGGGACTAGCGGACCACAATTACAATGAGCAGTTCTTC. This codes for CASSSGLADHNYNEQFF. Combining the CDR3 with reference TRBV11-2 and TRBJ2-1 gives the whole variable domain EAGVAQSPRYKIIEKRQSVAFWCNPISGHATLYWYQQILGQGPKLLIQFQNNGVVDDSQLPKDRFSAERLKGVDSTLKIQPAKLEDSAVYLCASSSGLADHNYNEQFFGPGTRLTVL.

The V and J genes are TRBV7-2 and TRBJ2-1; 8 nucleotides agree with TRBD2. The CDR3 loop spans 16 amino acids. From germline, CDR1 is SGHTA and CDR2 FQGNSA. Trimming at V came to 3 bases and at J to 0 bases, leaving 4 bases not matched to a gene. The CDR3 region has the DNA TGTGCCAGCAGCTTTTCCGCGGGAGGCTCCTACAATGAGCAGTTCTTC. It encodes CASSFSAGGSYNEQFF.

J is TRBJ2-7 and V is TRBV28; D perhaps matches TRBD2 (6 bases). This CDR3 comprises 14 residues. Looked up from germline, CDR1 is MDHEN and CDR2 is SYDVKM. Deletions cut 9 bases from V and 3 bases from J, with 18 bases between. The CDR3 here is CASFKWGLIYEQYF. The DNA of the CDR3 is TGTGCCAGTTTCAAGTGGGGACTTATCTACGAGCAGTACTTC.

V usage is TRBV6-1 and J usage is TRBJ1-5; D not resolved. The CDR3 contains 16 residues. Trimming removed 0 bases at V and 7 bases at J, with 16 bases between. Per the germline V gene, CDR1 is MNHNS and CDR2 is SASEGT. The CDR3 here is CASSEAGLPLRQPQHF. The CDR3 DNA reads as TGTGCCAGCAGTGAAGCAGGCCTACCCCTTCGGCAGCCCCAGCATTTT.

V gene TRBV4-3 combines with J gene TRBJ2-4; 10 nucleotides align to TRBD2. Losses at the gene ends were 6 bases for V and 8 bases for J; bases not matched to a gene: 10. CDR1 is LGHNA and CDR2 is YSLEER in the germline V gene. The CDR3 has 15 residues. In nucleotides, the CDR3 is TGCGCCAGCAGTGAGCGGGAGGGACCAGGGGACATTCAGTACTTC. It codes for CASSEREGPGDIQYF.

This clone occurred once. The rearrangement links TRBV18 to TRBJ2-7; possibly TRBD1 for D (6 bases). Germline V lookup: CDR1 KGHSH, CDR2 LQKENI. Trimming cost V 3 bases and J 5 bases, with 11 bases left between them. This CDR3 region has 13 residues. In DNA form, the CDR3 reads TGTGCCAGCTCACCGGCAGGGGACCACGAGCAGTACTTC. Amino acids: CASSPAGDHEQYF.

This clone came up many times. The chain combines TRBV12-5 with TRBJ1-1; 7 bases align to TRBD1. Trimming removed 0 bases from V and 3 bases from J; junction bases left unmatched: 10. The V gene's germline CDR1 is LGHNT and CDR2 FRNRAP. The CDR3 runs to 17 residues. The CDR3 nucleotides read TGTGCTAGTGGTTTGGTACGGACGGAGGGGGCTGACACTGAAGCTTTCTTT. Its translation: CASGLVRTEGADTEAFF.

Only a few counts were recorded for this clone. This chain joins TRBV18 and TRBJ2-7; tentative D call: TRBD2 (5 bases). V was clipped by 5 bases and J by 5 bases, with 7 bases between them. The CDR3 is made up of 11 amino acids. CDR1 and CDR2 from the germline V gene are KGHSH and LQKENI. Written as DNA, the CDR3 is TGTGCCAGCTCATCGGAGGACGAGCAGTACTTC. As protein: CASSSEDEQYF.

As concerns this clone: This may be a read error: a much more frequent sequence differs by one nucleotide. The CDR3 DNA reads TGTGCCAGCAGTTTTGAGGATGAGCAGTTCTTC. This codes for CASSFEDEQFF. The chain couples TRBV27 to TRBJ2-1; unclear D gene. Trimming removed 3 bases at V and 8 bases at J, with 5 bases between. CDR1 is MNHEY and CDR2 is SMNVEV in the germline V gene (reference sequence). The CDR3 has 11 amino acids.